This T cell receptor beta chain was identified during a study of T-cell reconstitution after alpha-beta-depleted transplantation in children. This clonotype was recorded at least ten times. Its antigen remains unknown. General observations from the study: A year post-transplant, T-cell counts and diversity derived mostly from newly produced T cells. Surviving recipient T cells and thymic progenitors underlay high day-60 TCRbeta diversity in some patients.

Unique molecular identifiers featured in how the TCRbeta library was prepared. TCRdb processed the PCR reads anew with MiXCR; each CDR3 protein has one entry. The sample yields about 290,000 distinct CDR3 sequences, less than 9.5% seen once. This sequence originates from a female patient younger than 10 who had a stem cell transplant for Fanconi anemia, so the T cells may come from the graft donor. The sequencing here drew on peripheral blood, taken 360 days after TCRalphabeta/CD19-depleted stem cell transplant.

The CDR3 is CSASIRGDTEAFF. The CDR3 DNA reads as TGCAGTGCTAGCATCAGGGGAGATACTGAAGCTTTCTTT. The chain combines TRBV20-1 with TRBJ1-1; D perhaps matches TRBD1 (6 bases). The CDR3 contains 13 residues. The ends were cut back, 3 bases at V and 5 bases at J, with 13 bases in the middle. The germline V gene has CDR1 DFQATT and CDR2 SNEGSKA (reference sequence).